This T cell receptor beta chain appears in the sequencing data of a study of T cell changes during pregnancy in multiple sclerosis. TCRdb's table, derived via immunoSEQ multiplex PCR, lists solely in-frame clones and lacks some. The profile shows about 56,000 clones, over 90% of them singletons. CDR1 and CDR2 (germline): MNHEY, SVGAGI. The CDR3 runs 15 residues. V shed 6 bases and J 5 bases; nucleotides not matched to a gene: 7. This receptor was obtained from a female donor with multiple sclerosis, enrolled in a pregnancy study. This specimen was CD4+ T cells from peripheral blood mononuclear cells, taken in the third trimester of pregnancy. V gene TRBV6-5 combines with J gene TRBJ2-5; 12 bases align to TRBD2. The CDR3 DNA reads TGTGCCAGCAGCCCTAGCGGGGGGGCCCTGGAGACCCAGTACTTC. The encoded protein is CASSPSGGALETQYF.